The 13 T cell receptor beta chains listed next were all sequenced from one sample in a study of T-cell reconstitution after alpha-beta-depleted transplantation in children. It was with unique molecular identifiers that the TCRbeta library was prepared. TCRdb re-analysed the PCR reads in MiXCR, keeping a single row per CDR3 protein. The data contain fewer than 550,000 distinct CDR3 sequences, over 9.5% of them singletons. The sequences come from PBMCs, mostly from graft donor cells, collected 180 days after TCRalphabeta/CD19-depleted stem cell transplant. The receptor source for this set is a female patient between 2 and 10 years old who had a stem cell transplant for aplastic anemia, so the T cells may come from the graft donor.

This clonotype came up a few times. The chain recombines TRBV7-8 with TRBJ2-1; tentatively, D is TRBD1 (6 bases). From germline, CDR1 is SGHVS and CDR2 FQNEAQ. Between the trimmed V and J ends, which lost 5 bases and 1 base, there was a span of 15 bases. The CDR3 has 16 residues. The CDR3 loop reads CASSELQGTSYNEQFF. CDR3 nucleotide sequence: TGTGCCAGCAGCGAACTGCAGGGGACGTCCTACAATGAGCAGTTCTTC. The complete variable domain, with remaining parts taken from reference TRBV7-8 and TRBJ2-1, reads GAGVSQSPRYKVAKRGQDVALRCDPISGHVSLFWYQQALGQGPEFLTYFQNEAQLDKSGLPSDRFFAERPEGSVSTLKIQRTQQEDSAVYLCASSELQGTSYNEQFFGPGTRLTVL.

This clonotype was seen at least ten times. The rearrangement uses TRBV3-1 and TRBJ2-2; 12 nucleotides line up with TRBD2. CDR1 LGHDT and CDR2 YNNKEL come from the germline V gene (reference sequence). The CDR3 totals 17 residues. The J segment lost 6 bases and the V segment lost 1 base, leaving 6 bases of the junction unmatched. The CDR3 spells CASSQALAGGLAGELFF. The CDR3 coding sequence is TGTGCCAGCAGCCAAGCACTAGCGGGAGGTCTGGCCGGGGAGCTGTTTTTT.

This chain's CDR3 is CASSLDRGSRYTF. DNA for the CDR3: TGTGCCAGCAGTTTGGACAGGGGGAGCCGCTACACCTTC. J is TRBJ1-2 and V is TRBV25-1; 10 bases are shared with TRBD1. The ends lost 5 bases at V and 9 bases at J; junction bases unmatched: 6. The CDR3 runs to 13 residues. The germline V gene has CDR1 MGHDK and CDR2 SYGVNS.

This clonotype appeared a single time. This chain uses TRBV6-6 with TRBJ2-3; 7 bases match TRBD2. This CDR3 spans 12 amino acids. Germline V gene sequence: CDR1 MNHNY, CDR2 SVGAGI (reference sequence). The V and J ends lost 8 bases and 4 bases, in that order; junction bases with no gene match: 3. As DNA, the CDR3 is TGTGCCAGCGGGGAGGGCGCAGATACGCAGTATTTT. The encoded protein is CASGEGADTQYF.

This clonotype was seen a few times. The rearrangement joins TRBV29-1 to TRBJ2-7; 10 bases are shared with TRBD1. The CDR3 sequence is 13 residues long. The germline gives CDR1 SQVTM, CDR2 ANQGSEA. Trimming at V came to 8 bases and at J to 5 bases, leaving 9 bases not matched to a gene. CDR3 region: CSMLTGGDHEQYF. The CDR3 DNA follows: TGCAGCATGCTGACAGGGGGCGACCACGAGCAGTACTTC.

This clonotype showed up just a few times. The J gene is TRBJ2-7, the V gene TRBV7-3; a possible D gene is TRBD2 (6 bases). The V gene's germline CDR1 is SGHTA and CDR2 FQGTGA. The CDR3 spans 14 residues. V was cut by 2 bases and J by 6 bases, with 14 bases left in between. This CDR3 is CASSLGGMVGEQYF. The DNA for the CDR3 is TGTGCCAGCAGCTTAGGCGGGATGGTGGGCGAGCAGTACTTC.

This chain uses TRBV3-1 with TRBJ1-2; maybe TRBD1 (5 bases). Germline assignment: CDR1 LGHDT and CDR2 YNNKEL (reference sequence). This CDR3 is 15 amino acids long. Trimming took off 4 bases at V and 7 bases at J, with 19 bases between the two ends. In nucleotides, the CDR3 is TGTGCCAGCAGCCCATCGGTTGTGGGGCGAAGTGGCTACACCTTC. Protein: CASSPSVVGRSGYTF.

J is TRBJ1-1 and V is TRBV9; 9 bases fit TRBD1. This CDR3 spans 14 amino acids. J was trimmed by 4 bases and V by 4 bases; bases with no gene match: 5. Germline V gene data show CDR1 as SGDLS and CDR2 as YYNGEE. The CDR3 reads CASSPGGQGTEAFF. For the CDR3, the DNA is TGTGCCAGCAGCCCGGGGGGACAGGGCACTGAAGCTTTCTTT.

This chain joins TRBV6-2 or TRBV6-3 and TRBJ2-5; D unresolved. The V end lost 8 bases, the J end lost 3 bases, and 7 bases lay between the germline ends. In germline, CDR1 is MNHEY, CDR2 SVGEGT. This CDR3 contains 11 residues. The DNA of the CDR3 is TGTGCCAGCTGGGGAAAAGAGACCCAGTACTTC. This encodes CASWGKETQYF.

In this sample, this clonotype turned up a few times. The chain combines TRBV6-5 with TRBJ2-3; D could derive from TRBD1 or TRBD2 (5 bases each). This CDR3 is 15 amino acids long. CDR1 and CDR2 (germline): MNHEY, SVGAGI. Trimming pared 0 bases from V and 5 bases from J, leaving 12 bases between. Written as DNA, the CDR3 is TGTGCCAGCAGTTACTCGAGAGGGGTTGGAGATACGCAGTATTTT. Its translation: CASSYSRGVGDTQYF.

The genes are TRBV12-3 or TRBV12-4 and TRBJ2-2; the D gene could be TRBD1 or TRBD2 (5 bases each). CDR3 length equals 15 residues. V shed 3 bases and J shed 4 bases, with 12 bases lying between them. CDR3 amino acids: CASSLGPSGTGELFF. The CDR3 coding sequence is TGTGCCAGCAGTTTGGGACCCTCTGGCACCGGGGAGCTGTTTTTT.

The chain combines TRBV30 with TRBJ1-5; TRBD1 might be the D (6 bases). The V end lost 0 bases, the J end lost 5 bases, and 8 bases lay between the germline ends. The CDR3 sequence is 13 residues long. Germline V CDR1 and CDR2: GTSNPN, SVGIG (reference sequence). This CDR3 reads CAWSVQGHQPQHF. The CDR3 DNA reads TGTGCCTGGAGTGTACAGGGCCATCAGCCCCAGCATTTT.

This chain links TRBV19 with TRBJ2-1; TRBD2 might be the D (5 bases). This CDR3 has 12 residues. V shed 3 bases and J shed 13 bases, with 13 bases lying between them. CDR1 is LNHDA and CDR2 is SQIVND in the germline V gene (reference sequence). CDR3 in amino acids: CASSMRAAPQFF. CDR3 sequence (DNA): TGTGCCAGTAGTATGCGAGCGGCCCCCCAGTTCTTC.